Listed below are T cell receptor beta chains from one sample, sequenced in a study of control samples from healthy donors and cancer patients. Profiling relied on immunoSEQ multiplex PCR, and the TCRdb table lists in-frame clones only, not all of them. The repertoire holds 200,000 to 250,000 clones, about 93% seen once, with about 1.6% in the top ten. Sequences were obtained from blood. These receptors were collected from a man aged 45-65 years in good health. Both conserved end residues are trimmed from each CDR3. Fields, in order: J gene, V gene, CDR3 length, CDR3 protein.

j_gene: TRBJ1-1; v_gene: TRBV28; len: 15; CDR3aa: ASRQGRLYGVNTEAF
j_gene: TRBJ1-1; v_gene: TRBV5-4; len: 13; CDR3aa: ASSGTGGKSTEAF
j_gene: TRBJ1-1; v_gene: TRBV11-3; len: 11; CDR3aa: ASSYGRGTEAF
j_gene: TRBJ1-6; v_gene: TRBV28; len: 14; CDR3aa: ASSPPLTARYSPLH
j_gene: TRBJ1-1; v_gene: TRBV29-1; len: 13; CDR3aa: SVEGFRGYGTEAF
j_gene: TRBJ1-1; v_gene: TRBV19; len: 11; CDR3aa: ASGTGLRTEAF
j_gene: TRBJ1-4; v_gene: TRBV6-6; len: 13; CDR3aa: ASSRSPAQDEKLF
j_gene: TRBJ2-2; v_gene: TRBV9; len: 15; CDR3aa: ASSVPETLAETGELF
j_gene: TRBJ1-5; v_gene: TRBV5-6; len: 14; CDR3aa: ASSLGVSYSNQPQH
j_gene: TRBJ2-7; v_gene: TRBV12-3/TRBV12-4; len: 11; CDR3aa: ASSLTRFDEQY
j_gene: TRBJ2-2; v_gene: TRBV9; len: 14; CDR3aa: ASSPQGLGVTGELF
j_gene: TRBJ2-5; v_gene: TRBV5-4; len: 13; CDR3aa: ASSLGSPHGKTQY
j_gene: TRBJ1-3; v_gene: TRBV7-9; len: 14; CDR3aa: ASRSQGAFSGNTIY
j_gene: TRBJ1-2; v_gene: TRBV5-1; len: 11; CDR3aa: ASSLDRSYGYT
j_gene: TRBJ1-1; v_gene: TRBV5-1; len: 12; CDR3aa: ASSAMSRNTEAF
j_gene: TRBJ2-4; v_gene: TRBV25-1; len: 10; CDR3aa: ASSAGVDIQY
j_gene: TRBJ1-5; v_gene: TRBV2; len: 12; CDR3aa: ASTVPDLNQPQH
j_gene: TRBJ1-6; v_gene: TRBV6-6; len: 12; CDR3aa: ASSLKGGVSPLH
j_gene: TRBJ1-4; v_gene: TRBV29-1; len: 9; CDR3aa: SVNDREKLF
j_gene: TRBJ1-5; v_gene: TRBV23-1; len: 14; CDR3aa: ASTGSKTGADQPQH
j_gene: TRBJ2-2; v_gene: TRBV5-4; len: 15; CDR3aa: ASSTGTSNLFTGELF
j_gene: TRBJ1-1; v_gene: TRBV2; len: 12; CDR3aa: ASKETTGGTEAF
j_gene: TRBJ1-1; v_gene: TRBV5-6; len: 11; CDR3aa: ASSLADSHEAF
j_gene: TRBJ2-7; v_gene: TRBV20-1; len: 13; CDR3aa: SASTGTLSSYEQY
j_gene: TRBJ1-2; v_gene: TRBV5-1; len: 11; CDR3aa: ASSTETVGGYT
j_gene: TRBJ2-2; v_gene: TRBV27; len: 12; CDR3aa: ASSLMTAAGELF
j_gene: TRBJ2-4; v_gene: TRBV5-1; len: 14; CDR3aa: ASSLTNRGVKNIQY
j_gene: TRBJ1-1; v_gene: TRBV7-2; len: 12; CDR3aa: ASSLAYMNTEAF
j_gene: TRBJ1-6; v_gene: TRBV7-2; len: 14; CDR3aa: ASSLYAGGNNSPLH
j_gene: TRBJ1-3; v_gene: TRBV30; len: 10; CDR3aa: AWKRDGNTIY
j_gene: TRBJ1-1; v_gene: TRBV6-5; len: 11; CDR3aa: ASSYAPAVGAF
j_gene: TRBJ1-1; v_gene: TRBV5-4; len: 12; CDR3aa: ASSLAGRGTEAF
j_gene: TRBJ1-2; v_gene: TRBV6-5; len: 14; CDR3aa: ASSYSVGAGGYGYT
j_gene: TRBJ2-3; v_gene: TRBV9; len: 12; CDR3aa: ASSITTSTDTQY
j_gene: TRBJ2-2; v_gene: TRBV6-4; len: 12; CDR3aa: ASSGQEGTGELF
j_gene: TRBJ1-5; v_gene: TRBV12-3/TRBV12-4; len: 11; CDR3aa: ASTPTGGQPQH
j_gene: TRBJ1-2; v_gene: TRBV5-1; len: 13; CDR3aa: ASSITGAKNYGYT
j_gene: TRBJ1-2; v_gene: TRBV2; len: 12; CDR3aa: ASSPLLTSYGYT
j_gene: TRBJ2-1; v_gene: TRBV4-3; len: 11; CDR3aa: ASSRGLHNEQF